This T cell receptor (beta chain) was recovered during a study of T cells in Graves' hyperthyroidism and ophthalmopathy. RNA transcripts provided the source from which TCR beta CDR3 regions were amplified. The TCR CDR3 first-round RT-PCR relied on the HTBI primer set. Each CDR3 protein gets one entry after TCRdb re-called the multiplex PCR reads with MiXCR. The sample includes hundreds of thousands of distinct CDR3 sequences, approximately 14% seen only once; the top ten take around 12%. CDR1 SGHRS and CDR2 YFSETQ come from the germline V gene. Deletions cut 0 bases from V and 6 bases from J, with 14 bases between. This CDR3 is 15 amino acids long.

The material sequenced was blood. The sequence derives from a woman aged 45-65 years with Graves' ophthalmopathy. The V call is TRBV5-1, the J call TRBJ2-3; TRBD2 might be the D (6 bases). CDR3 in DNA: TGCGCCAGCAGCTTGGAAGTAGGAGGGAGGGATACGCAGTATTTT. It yields the protein CASSLEVGGRDTQYF.